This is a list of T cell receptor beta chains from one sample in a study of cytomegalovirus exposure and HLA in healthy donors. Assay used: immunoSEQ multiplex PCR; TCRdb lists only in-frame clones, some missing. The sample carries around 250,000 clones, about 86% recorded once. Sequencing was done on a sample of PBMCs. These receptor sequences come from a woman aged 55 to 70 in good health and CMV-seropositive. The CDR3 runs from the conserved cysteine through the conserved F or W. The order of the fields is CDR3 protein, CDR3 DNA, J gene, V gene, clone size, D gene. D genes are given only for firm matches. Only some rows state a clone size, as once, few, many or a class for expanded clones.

CDR3: CASSELDRGNSPLHF
DNA: TGTGCCAGCAGTGAACTTGACAGGGGGAATTCACCCCTCCACTTT
J: TRBJ1-6
V: TRBV6-1
size: -
D: TRBD1

CDR3: CASSLAREAFF
DNA: TGTGCCAGCAGCTTGGCCAGGGAAGCTTTCTTT
J: TRBJ1-1
V: TRBV5-6
size: few
D: -

CDR3: CASSNRPGQGFDEQFF
DNA: TGTGCCAGCAGTAACCGACCGGGACAGGGGTTTGATGAGCAGTTCTTC
J: TRBJ2-1
V: TRBV7-6
size: -
D: TRBD1

CDR3: CASSLMGGEQYF
DNA: TGTGCCAGCAGTTTAATGGGGGGCGAGCAGTACTTC
J: TRBJ2-7
V: TRBV28
size: few
D: -

CDR3: CASTDRGAYNEQFF
DNA: TGTGCCAGCACCGACAGGGGGGCCTACAATGAGCAGTTCTTC
J: TRBJ2-1
V: TRBV28
size: -
D: TRBD1

CDR3: CASSYGGEKLFF
DNA: TGTGCCAGCAGTTATGGAGGGGAAAAACTGTTTTTT
J: TRBJ1-4
V: TRBV28
size: -
D: -

CDR3: CASSLSALNSGNTIYF
DNA: TGTGCCAGCAGCCTTAGCGCACTTAATTCTGGAAACACCATATATTTT
J: TRBJ1-3
V: TRBV5-4
size: -
D: -

CDR3: CASSSRGSPSYEQYF
DNA: TGTGCCAGCTCATCCAGGGGTTCGCCCTCCTACGAGCAGTACTTC
J: TRBJ2-7
V: TRBV18
size: -
D: -

CDR3: CASSQQSPRDRADEQYF
DNA: TGCGCCAGCAGCCAACAAAGCCCCCGGGACAGGGCTGACGAGCAGTACTTC
J: TRBJ2-7
V: TRBV4-1
size: -
D: TRBD1

CDR3: CASSSPLADTQYF
DNA: TGCGCCAGCAGCTCCCCCCTTGCAGATACGCAGTATTTT
J: TRBJ2-3
V: TRBV5-1
size: -
D: -

CDR3: CASSSLAGGYNEQFF
DNA: TGTGCCAGCAGCTCCCTAGCGGGTGGCTACAATGAGCAGTTCTTC
J: TRBJ2-1
V: TRBV9
size: -
D: TRBD2

CDR3: CASSPQGTYGYTF
DNA: TGTGCCAGCAGCCCTCAGGGTACCTATGGCTACACCTTC
J: TRBJ1-2
V: TRBV14
size: few
D: -

CDR3: CASSQMNRLTTNEKLFF
DNA: TGCGCCAGCAGCCAAATGAACAGGCTTACAACTAATGAAAAACTGTTTTTT
J: TRBJ1-4
V: TRBV4-1
size: -
D: -

CDR3: CASSFTSGRTYEQYF
DNA: TGCGCCAGCAGCTTTACTAGCGGGAGAACCTACGAGCAGTACTTC
J: TRBJ2-7
V: TRBV5-1
size: -
D: TRBD2

CDR3: CASSLAGTSGRKTGELFF
DNA: TGCGCCAGCAGCTTGGCGGGGACTAGCGGGCGTAAAACCGGGGAGCTGTTTTTT
J: TRBJ2-2
V: TRBV5-1
size: -
D: TRBD2

CDR3: CASSQMGTSGAYF
DNA: TGCGCCAGCAGCCAAATGGGGACTAGCGGGGCGTACTTC
J: TRBJ2-7
V: TRBV4-1
size: -
D: TRBD2

CDR3: CASSQGGAGGTGELFF
DNA: TGCGCCAGCAGCCAAGGAGGGGCAGGGGGCACCGGGGAGCTGTTTTTT
J: TRBJ2-2
V: TRBV4-1
size: -
D: TRBD1

CDR3: CASSWGQGKTEAFF
DNA: TGTGCCAGCAGTTGGGGACAGGGGAAAACTGAAGCTTTCTTT
J: TRBJ1-1
V: TRBV28
size: -
D: TRBD1

CDR3: CASSAPGVTLAKNIQYF
DNA: TGTGCCAGTAGTGCCCCCGGAGTTACTCTAGCCAAAAACATTCAGTACTTC
J: TRBJ2-4
V: TRBV19
size: once
D: -

CDR3: CASRRGQGTDTQYF
DNA: TGTGCCAGCAGGCGGGGACAGGGCACAGATACGCAGTATTTT
J: TRBJ2-3
V: TRBV9
size: -
D: TRBD1

CDR3: CASSPRSSYEQYF
DNA: TGTGCCAGCAGCCCCCGCAGCTCCTACGAGCAGTACTTC
J: TRBJ2-7
V: TRBV7-2
size: -
D: -

CDR3: CATSRGGSTDTQYF
DNA: TGTGCCACTTCCCGAGGGGGTAGCACAGATACGCAGTATTTT
J: TRBJ2-3
V: TRBV27
size: -
D: -

CDR3: CASSPDNRGMGEQYF
DNA: TGTGCCAGCTCACCAGACAACAGGGGGATGGGTGAGCAGTACTTC
J: TRBJ2-7
V: TRBV18
size: few
D: TRBD1

CDR3: CASSYGTGNTEAFF
DNA: TGTGCCAGCAGCTACGGGACAGGGAACACTGAAGCTTTCTTT
J: TRBJ1-1
V: TRBV9
size: -
D: TRBD1

CDR3: CASSFPISGSVPDTQYF
DNA: TGTGCCAGCAGCTTCCCCATTAGCGGGAGTGTGCCAGATACGCAGTATTTT
J: TRBJ2-3
V: TRBV5-6
size: few
D: TRBD2

CDR3: CASSQEAGVSHEQYF
DNA: TGCGCCAGCAGCCAAGAAGCGGGAGTTTCCCACGAGCAGTACTTC
J: TRBJ2-7
V: TRBV4-1
size: once
D: TRBD2

CDR3: CARTYGQPQHF
DNA: TGTGCCAGAACCTATGGTCAGCCCCAGCATTTT
J: TRBJ1-5
V: TRBV9
size: -
D: -

CDR3: CASNPRGAATNEKLFF
DNA: TGTGCCAGCAACCCCAGGGGAGCCGCAACTAATGAAAAACTGTTTTTT
J: TRBJ1-4
V: TRBV2
size: -
D: -

CDR3: CASSSADRGPYNEQFF
DNA: TGTGCCAGCAGCTCCGCCGACAGGGGTCCCTACAATGAGCAGTTCTTC
J: TRBJ2-1
V: TRBV13
size: -
D: TRBD1

CDR3: CASSSQRGDTQYF
DNA: TGCGCCAGCAGTTCGCAGAGGGGGGATACGCAGTATTTT
J: TRBJ2-3
V: TRBV5-1
size: -
D: -

CDR3: CASSSDRLRSSGANVLTF
DNA: TGCGCCAGCAGCTCGGACAGGCTACGTTCCTCTGGGGCCAACGTCCTGACTTTC
J: TRBJ2-6
V: TRBV10-2
size: -
D: TRBD1

CDR3: CASSFRPGLAANNEQFF
DNA: TGCGCCAGCAGCTTTAGACCGGGACTAGCGGCAAACAATGAGCAGTTCTTC
J: TRBJ2-1
V: TRBV5-1
size: -
D: TRBD2

CDR3: CASSDGGVNQPQHF
DNA: TGTGCCAGCAGTGATGGAGGGGTCAATCAGCCCCAGCATTTT
J: TRBJ1-5
V: TRBV6-1
size: -
D: -

CDR3: CASSVGDRTNQPQHF
DNA: TGTGCCAGCAGCGTCGGGGACAGGACCAATCAGCCCCAGCATTTT
J: TRBJ1-5
V: TRBV7-2
size: -
D: TRBD1

CDR3: CASSSSFDRPLLKRYTF
DNA: TGTGCCAGCAGTTCGTCCTTTGATCGTCCATTACTGAAGCGCTACACCTTC
J: TRBJ1-2
V: TRBV27
size: -
D: -

CDR3: CASSFRGRSNTEAFF
DNA: TGTGCCAGCAGTTTCAGGGGGCGATCGAACACTGAAGCTTTCTTT
J: TRBJ1-1
V: TRBV27
size: -
D: TRBD1

CDR3: CASSARQENTEAFF
DNA: TGTGCCAGCAGTGCTCGACAGGAGAACACTGAAGCTTTCTTT
J: TRBJ1-1
V: TRBV6-1
size: -
D: -